This T cell receptor beta chain was identified during a study of T-cell reconstitution after alpha-beta-depleted transplantation in children. Unique molecular identifiers were built into the TCRbeta library. Via MiXCR, TCRdb re-called the PCR reads, giving one row per CDR3 protein. The sample has about 4,900 distinct CDR3 sequences, about a quarter seen once. Study outcomes and limitations: About two months after transplant, alpha-beta T cells reportedly came from several hundred expanded graft clones. Counts and diversity of T cells one year after transplant came mostly from newly produced T cells. In some patients, recipient T cells and intrathymic progenitors surviving conditioning explained high day-60 diversity.

CDR3 size: 12 residues. The germline CDR1 and CDR2 sequences are SEHNR and FQNEAQ (reference sequence). Ten or more counts support this clonotype. Its target is not known. Compared with germline, one end of the junction differs, possibly owing to a read error. V usage is TRBV7-9 and J usage is TRBJ1-3; no firm D call. The receptor was isolated from a boy under two years old who had a stem cell transplant for SCID, so the T cells may come from the graft donor. This sample comprised PBMCs, mostly from graft donor cells, obtained 60 days after TCRalphabeta/CD19-depleted stem cell transplant. The CDR3 DNA reads as TGTGCCAGCAGCATAGCAGGAAACACCATATATTTT. Translated: CASSIAGNTIYF.